These 22 T cell receptor beta chains came from one sample sequenced in a study of cytomegalovirus exposure and HLA in healthy donors. Primers included in the PCR were 60 Vbeta and 13 Jbeta primers. Repertoires were generated with immunoSEQ multiplex PCR, while TCRdb's copy carries only in-frame clones and drops some. The sample comprises about 210,000 clones, around 80% of which are singletons, and around 0.44% rests with the top ten. Sequences were obtained from PBMCs. The source is a boy aged 5-17 years in good health and CMV-seronegative.

This chain uses TRBV18 with TRBJ1-2, with D perhaps TRBD1 (6 bases). Trimming removed 2 bases at V and 3 bases at J, with 16 bases between. Germline V gene lookup returns CDR1 KGHSH and CDR2 LQKENI. The length of the CDR3 is 16 residues. In DNA, the CDR3 is TGTGCCAGCTCACCAGCGGCAGGGGAGGGGTACTATGGCTACACCTTC. This sequence encodes CASSPAAGEGYYGYTF.

The genes are TRBV5-4 and TRBJ1-2; 8 positions match TRBD1. Germline V gene sequence: CDR1 SGHNT, CDR2 YYREEE (reference sequence). Trimming removed 0 bases from V and 8 bases from J; junction bases left unmatched: 9. The CDR3 has 15 amino acids. CDR3 residues: CASSLAGGQGRGYTF. CDR3 DNA sequence: TGTGCCAGCAGCTTGGCGGGCGGACAGGGCAGGGGCTACACCTTC. The variable domain in full, with the rest retrieved from reference TRBV5-4 and TRBJ1-2, is ETGVTQSPTHLIKTRGQQVTLRCSSQSGHNTVSWYQQALGQGPQFIFQYYREEENGRGNFPPRFSGLQFPNYSSELNVNALELDDSALYLCASSLAGGQGRGYTFGSGTRLTVV.

The rearrangement joins TRBV11-3 to TRBJ1-2; D ambiguous. The ends were cut back, 1 base at V and 8 bases at J, with 11 bases in the middle. The CDR3 contains 13 residues. Per germline, CDR1 SGHNT and CDR2 YENEEA. The CDR3 is CASSLAADWGYTF. CDR3 DNA sequence: TGTGCCAGCAGCTTAGCGGCAGACTGGGGCTACACCTTC. Combining the CDR3 with reference TRBV11-3 and TRBJ1-2 gives the whole variable domain EAGVVQSPRYKIIEKKQPVAFWCNPISGHNTLYWYLQNLGQGPELLIRYENEEAVDDSQLPKDRFSAERLKGVDSTLKIQPAELGDSAVYLCASSLAADWGYTFGSGTRLTVV.

This clone came up a few times. No DNA is shown, since the ends of the CDR3 on it are uncertain; the CDR3 is the one TCRdb lists. The V and J genes are TRBV5-6 and TRBJ2-1; TRBD1, the D gene given by the table, was not confirmed from the DNA. The germline V gene encodes CDR1 SGHDT and CDR2 YYEEEE. From its first to its last residue, the CDR3 has 13 amino acids. The CDR3: CASSAVGAGAGFF.

The chain combines TRBV7-9 with TRBJ1-6; 7 bases align to TRBD1. From germline, CDR1 is SEHNR and CDR2 FQNEAQ (reference sequence). V dropped 6 bases and J dropped 9; count of bases not matched to a gene: 5. This CDR3 contains 13 residues. The CDR3 is CASRKDRFSPLHF. CDR3 nucleotide sequence: TGTGCCAGCAGGAAGGACAGGTTTTCACCCCTCCACTTT.

The chain has TRBV5-4 and TRBJ2-7; 10 bases are a match to TRBD2. The CDR3 loop spans 15 amino acids. Per germline, CDR1 SGHNT and CDR2 YYREEE (reference sequence). V was pared by 4 bases and J by 2 bases, with 6 bases of the junction left unmatched. CDR3 protein: CASSLIAGGPYEQYF. In nucleotides, the CDR3 is TGTGCCAGCAGCCTAATAGCGGGGGGCCCCTACGAGCAGTACTTC.

As DNA, the CDR3 is TGTGCCAGCAGCCAAGGTCCGGGACAGGGTTGGAATGAGCAGTTCTTC. Protein: CASSQGPGQGWNEQFF. The chain uses TRBV14 and TRBJ2-1; 9 bases map to TRBD1. The junction had 8 bases not matched to a gene; V was cut back by 1 base and J by 7 bases. This CDR3 is 16 amino acids long. The V gene's germline CDR1 is SGHDN and CDR2 FVKESK. The whole variable domain, filled in from reference TRBV14 and TRBJ2-1, reads EAGVTQFPSHSVIEKGQTVTLRCDPISGHDNLYWYRRVMGKEIKFLLHFVKESKQDESGMPNNRFLAERTGGTYSTLKVQPAELEDSGVYFCASSQGPGQGWNEQFFGPGTRLTVL.

The chain combines TRBV19 with TRBJ1-5; 9 nucleotides line up with TRBD1. The CDR3 contains 18 residues. CDR1 and CDR2 (germline): LNHDA, SQIVND (reference sequence). The junction had 11 bases not matched to a gene; V was cut back by 5 bases and J by 0 bases. CDR3 loop: CASSAGTGWLYSNQPQHF. Written as DNA, the CDR3 is TGTGCCAGTAGTGCCGGGACAGGGTGGTTGTATAGCAATCAGCCCCAGCATTTT. Full variable domain (rest looked up from reference TRBV19 and TRBJ1-5): DGGITQSPKYLFRKEGQNVTLSCEQNLNHDAMYWYRQDPGQGLRLIYYSQIVNDFQKGDIAEGYSVSREKKESFPLTVTSAQKNPTAFYLCASSAGTGWLYSNQPQHFGDGTRLSIL.

CDR3 coding DNA: TGTGCCAGCTCCCCCCCGGGGTTTACTGAAGCTTTCTTT. This translates into CASSPPGFTEAFF. The rearrangement uses TRBV18 and TRBJ1-1; D not resolved. CDR3 length: 13 amino acids. Trimming pared 6 bases from V and 5 bases from J, leaving 13 bases between. Per germline, CDR1 KGHSH and CDR2 LQKENI. Full variable domain (rest looked up from reference TRBV18 and TRBJ1-1): NAGVMQNPRHLVRRRGQEARLRCSPMKGHSHVYWYRQLPEEGLKFMVYLQKENIIDESGMPKERFSAEFPKEGPSILRIQQVVRGDSAAYFCASSPPGFTEAFFGQGTRLTVV.

There are a few counts of this clone. The J gene is TRBJ2-7, the V gene TRBV5-1; 8 bases map to TRBD1. The CDR3 consists of 15 residues. The ends lost 3 bases at V and 3 bases at J; junction bases unmatched: 8. Per the germline V gene, CDR1 is SGHRS and CDR2 is YFSETQ. The CDR3 here is CASSSGTGPLYEQYF. The CDR3 bases are TGCGCCAGCAGCTCTGGGACAGGACCCCTCTACGAGCAGTACTTC.

The chain employs TRBV9 and TRBJ2-3; unclear D gene. CDR3 length: 12 residues. CDR1 is SGDLS and CDR2 is YYNGEE in the germline V gene. Deletions cut 4 bases from V and 6 bases from J, with 9 bases between. CDR3 amino acids: CASSPGWDTQYF. The CDR3 DNA is TGTGCCAGCAGCCCCGGGTGGGATACGCAGTATTTT.

The gene calls are TRBV30 and TRBJ1-1, with 8 nucleotides matching TRBD1. CDR3 length: 12 amino acids. The V segment lost 2 bases and the J segment 10 bases; nucleotides outside the gene matches: 6. Germline V gene lookup returns CDR1 GTSNPN and CDR2 SVGIG (reference sequence). The CDR3 here is CAWSKGGQVAFF. The CDR3 nucleotides are TGTGCCTGGAGTAAAGGGGGACAGGTAGCTTTCTTT.

Notes on this clone: Mismatch with germline at one junction end may stem from a read error. The V call is TRBV7-9, the J call TRBJ2-3; 7 bases are shared with TRBD1. The CDR3 runs to 14 residues. The germline V gene has CDR1 SEHNR and CDR2 FQNEAQ (reference sequence). For the CDR3, the DNA is TGTTCCAGCAGCTTTACAGGGGACACAGATACGCAGTATTTT. Amino acid sequence: CSSSFTGDTDTQYF.

V and J are TRBV5-1 and TRBJ1-3, with 9 bases matching TRBD1. Germline V CDR1 and CDR2: SGHRS, YFSETQ. CDR3 length equals 15 residues. V shed 7 bases and J 1 base; nucleotides not matched to a gene: 6. The CDR3 bases are TGCGCCAGCGGAACCGGGACAGGGTCTGGAAACACCATATATTTT. It codes for CASGTGTGSGNTIYF.

The J gene is TRBJ1-5, the V gene TRBV15; 8 nucleotides match TRBD1. The CDR3 covers 15 residues. The ends lost 4 bases at V and 7 bases at J; junction bases unmatched: 9. Germline V lookup: CDR1 LNHNV, CDR2 YYDKDF (reference sequence). The CDR3, as DNA: TGTGCCACCAGCAATACTCGGACAGGGAGGCAGCCCCAGCATTTT. Amino acids: CATSNTRTGRQPQHF.

V usage is TRBV11-3 and J usage is TRBJ2-5; 9 nucleotides align to TRBD2. V was pared by 1 base and J by 1 base, with 7 bases of the junction left unmatched. The CDR3 extends over 17 amino acids. CDR1 and CDR2 (germline): SGHNT, YENEEA. Here the CDR3 DNA reads TGTGCCAGCAGCTTAGGGCGGGAGGGTTGGGGCCAAGAGACCCAGTACTTC. This gives the protein CASSLGREGWGQETQYF.

The sample holds a few counts of this clone. This chain uses TRBV2 with TRBJ2-5, with TRBD2 identical over 13 bases. CDR3 length: 15 amino acids. Germline V lookup: CDR1 SNHLY, CDR2 FYNNEI. V was pared by 6 bases and J by 5 bases, with 6 bases of the junction left unmatched. CDR3 protein: CASSGILAGGETQYF. The CDR3 DNA sequence: TGTGCCAGCAGCGGGATACTAGCGGGAGGGGAGACCCAGTACTTC.

The gene calls are TRBV18 and TRBJ2-5; TRBD2 matches at 7 bases. With 0 bases clipped from V and 4 bases from J, the junction kept 11 bases outside the gene matches. The CDR3 extends over 17 amino acids. Germline CDR1 is KGHSH and CDR2 is LQKENI. The CDR3 loop reads CASSPPLGGGRGETQYF. For the CDR3, the DNA is TGTGCCAGCTCACCACCCTTGGGCGGCGGGAGAGGAGAGACCCAGTACTTC.

This clone has more than one count but fewer than ten. This chain connects TRBV10-2 to TRBJ1-6; 10 nucleotides line up with TRBD1. CDR1 is WSHSY and CDR2 is SAAADI in the germline V gene. With 5 bases clipped from V and 11 bases from J, the junction kept 3 bases outside the gene matches. This CDR3 is built from 13 residues. CDR3 loop: CASSQDRGAPLHF. The CDR3 DNA is TGCGCCAGCAGTCAGGACAGGGGGGCACCCCTCCACTTT.

J is TRBJ1-1 and V is TRBV7-9; D possibly corresponds to TRBD1 (5 bases). Germline assignment: CDR1 SEHNR and CDR2 FQNEAQ (reference sequence). Deletions cut 3 bases from V and 7 bases from J, with 9 bases between. The CDR3 has 12 amino acids. In DNA, the CDR3 is TGTGCCAGCAGCTTCACAGGATTTGAAGCTTTCTTT. Its translation is CASSFTGFEAFF.

CDR3 amino acids: CASSSQGAVGKLFF. For the CDR3, the DNA is TGCGCCAGCAGCTCACAGGGGGCAGTCGGAAAACTGTTTTTT. The rearrangement links TRBV5-1 to TRBJ1-4, with TRBD1 matching 9 bases. There are 14 residues in the CDR3. CDR1 and CDR2 from the germline V gene are SGHRS and YFSETQ. Unmatched junction bases numbered 7, after V lost 3 bases and J lost 10 bases.

The gene calls are TRBV19 and TRBJ1-2; D is undetermined. This CDR3 is 14 amino acids long. From germline, CDR1 is LNHDA and CDR2 SQIVND (reference sequence). Deletions cut 3 bases from V and 7 bases from J, with 15 bases between. CDR3 DNA sequence: TGTGCCAGTAGTATTACTAAAACTCGAGGTGGCTACACCTTC. Amino acids: CASSITKTRGGYTF.